This T cell receptor (beta chain) originates from a study of PD-1 blockade in classical Hodgkin lymphoma (TCRdb year 2020). With regard to the full study: Nivolumab dosing was 3 mg/kg intravenously every 2 weeks, continuing until either disease progression or unacceptable toxicity. To define a peripheral blood immune signature of response to PD-1 blockade in classical Hodgkin lymphoma, the study combined TCR beta sequencing with CyTOF.

The Qiagen DNeasy kit was used to extract genomic DNA from unsorted PBMCs and from the negatively selected CD4+ and CD8+ fractions. TCR beta CDR3 regions were subjected to amplification by immunoSEQ multiplex PCR with primers that anneal to V and J segments. A synthetic immune receptor repertoire was used to minimize amplification bias, and remaining bias was computationally removed after sequencing. As for how the authors treated the data: Repertoire diversity was quantified as the Shannon entropy index using custom Python scripts. The unsorted, CD4+ and CD8+ repertoires were each analyzed separately, with the exception of combined analyses, where CD4+ and CD8+ sequences were merged in silico. Clonal expansion was defined as a frequency increase of at least 2-fold after treatment compared with C1D1, and clones undetected at baseline were assigned a pseudocount of 0.5. Clones with 0 or 1 copy at C1D1 were defined as singleton clones, while clones with 2 or more copies were defined as non-singleton clones. Clones expanded in unsorted samples were labelled as CD4+, CD8+ or unknown by matching protein sequences in sorted samples from the same patient. Wilcoxon tests on paired samples were used to test diversity changes from C1D1 to C4D1. Sourced from immuneACCESS, this table was stored by TCRdb with only in-frame sequences that have V and J called. A share of the clones is absent; for the studies checked, an unresolved V gene accounts for under half, and the remainder has no known explanation. V and J calls and clone size are as listed in that table; D and trimming were resolved from the DNA. The sample contains approximately 61,000 clones, 87% of them found a single time. The ten largest clones add up to less than 9% of the sample.

A note on this clone: Its cognate antigen has yet to be identified. There are no base qualities to consult, and no much larger clone falls within one base.

Here is what the overall study found, with its caveats: Baseline TCR diversity was reported to be lower in newly diagnosed patients than in healthy donors, and even lower in relapsed/refractory patients. Diversity was lower in patients who began nivolumab less than 1 year after ASCT, so these patients were left out of later analyses to avoid confounding by immune reconstitution. The study covered only a single clinical trial cohort, and the causes of the repertoire differences, possibly disease activity or prior therapy, were still not defined. Baseline diversity similar to that of newly diagnosed patients was observed in trial patients achieving complete response, whereas significantly lower diversity was observed in partial responders and progressors. A significant rise by C4D1 was seen in CD4+ but not CD8+ TCR diversity (p=0.0027 vs p=0.16), with the rise being most apparent in complete responders (p=0.02).

Explained via the paper, the time point label denotes: cycle 4 day 1 (C4D1), after more than five weeks of nivolumab. Every trial patient had relapsed following autologous stem cell transplantation, and prior brentuximab vedotin exposure was what differed among cohorts A, B and C. A total of 56 patients with relapsed/refractory classical Hodgkin lymphoma made up the trial cohort, and each patient's best overall response was complete response, partial response or progressive disease. Single-agent nivolumab was administered to trial patients in the multi-cohort phase II CheckMate 205 trial. Best overall response was determined by an independent review committee according to the 2007 International Working Group response criteria. PBMCs from the trial were collected at three points: immediately before nivolumab initiation (C1D1), and during therapy at cycle 2 day 1 and cycle 4 day 1. After peripheral blood was drawn into 8 mL Vacutainer Cell Preparation Tubes, PBMCs were isolated by centrifugation and then cryopreserved.

CDR3 length: 15 amino acids, cysteine to phenylalanine. The sequence is cut down to CDR3 DNA, 45 bases in frame from base 1. After removal of 4 bases from V and 2 bases from J, the junction retains 7 bases not matched to a gene. As encoded in the germline V gene, CDR1 is SGHRS while CDR2 is YFSETQ. The source of this sequence is a human donor with classical Hodgkin lymphoma. Sample: peripheral blood mononuclear cells (PBMCs), taken before the fourth cycle of nivolumab. The chain is encoded by TRBV5-1 joined to TRBJ2-5; 8 of the junction bases match TRBD1. The DNA is as follows: TGCGCCAGCAGCCGGACAGGGCCGCATCAAGAGACCCAGTACTTC. This gives the protein CASSRTGPHQETQYF.